A selection of T cell receptor beta chains follows, all from one sample in a study of cytomegalovirus exposure and HLA in healthy donors. Sequencing was performed with immunoSEQ multiplex PCR; in TCRdb, only in-frame clones are kept and a portion is missing. The sample records about 89,000 clones, 86% being singletons. Sequencing was carried out using PBMCs. The source of these receptors is a man aged 30 to 45 in good health and CMV-seropositive. Each CDR3 is given with its conserved first and last residue. The order of the fields is CDR3 length, J gene, V gene, D gene, CDR3 protein. The D gene is left open where the match is weak.

18,TRBJ2-1,TRBV2,TRBD2,CASSEVGSGSESYNEQFF
15,TRBJ2-5,TRBV2,.,CASSESAPGQETQYF
18,TRBJ2-7,TRBV5-5,TRBD2,CASSSGLAVPGRLGEQYF
15,TRBJ2-1,TRBV28,TRBD1,CASQYRGRTYNEQFF
15,TRBJ2-1,TRBV14,.,CASSQDRGRRVEQFF
14,TRBJ2-5,TRBV18,TRBD1,CASSRGQTQETQYF
14,TRBJ2-5,TRBV5-1,.,CASSLALQAGTQYF
14,TRBJ2-1,TRBV28,.,CASSLLGPRNEQFF
17,TRBJ1-5,TRBV28,.,CASSSLTGTRLHQPQHF
15,TRBJ1-2,TRBV4-1,.,CASSQEAQRGYGYTF
12,TRBJ1-2,TRBV29-1,.,CSVEETSYGYTF
17,TRBJ2-1,TRBV5-5,TRBD2,CASSLAPSRGDYNEQFF
16,TRBJ2-1,TRBV19,TRBD2,CASSSTSGRPWDEQFF
14,TRBJ2-7,TRBV6-1,.,CASSEDRVPYEQYF
16,TRBJ1-1,TRBV7-8,.,CASSLVGGRVGTEAFF
14,TRBJ2-7,TRBV5-5,TRBD1,CASSLGQFSYEQYF
14,TRBJ2-3,TRBV30,TRBD1,CAWSSPGGGNTQYF
16,TRBJ2-1,TRBV21-1,.,CASSLLGHPLIYEQFF
13,TRBJ2-1,TRBV19,.,CASSRDIYNEQFF
16,TRBJ2-3,TRBV9,TRBD2,CASSGSSSGVVNTQYF
13,TRBJ2-7,TRBV6-6,TRBD1,CASRAPGGYEQYF
16,TRBJ2-3,TRBV7-2,TRBD1,CASSSRPGQSTDTQYF
16,TRBJ2-1,TRBV11-3,TRBD2,CASSLGAGGISDEQFF
16,TRBJ2-6,TRBV6-4,.,CASSADSSSGANVLTF
14,TRBJ1-2,TRBV27,.,CASSLFGAANGYTF
17,TRBJ2-1,TRBV9,TRBD2,CASSGGLAGGSEVEQFF
15,TRBJ1-2,TRBV7-9,.,CASSLARSSNYGYTF
15,TRBJ2-1,TRBV5-1,.,CASSRGRSSYNEQFF
14,TRBJ1-5,TRBV6-1,TRBD1,CASRGDRKDQPQHF
14,TRBJ2-2,TRBV7-6,.,CASRSGTSSGELFF
15,TRBJ1-5,TRBV19,TRBD1,CASNTGGSSNQPQHF
15,TRBJ2-7,TRBV19,.,CASSIDGTPTYEQYF
14,TRBJ1-6,TRBV5-1,TRBD1,CASSVDRNNSPLHF
15,TRBJ2-7,TRBV2,.,CASSELGASSYEQYF
17,TRBJ2-2,TRBV28,TRBD2,CASSSPTSGRYTGELFF
14,TRBJ2-6,TRBV7-8,.,CASSLRSGANVLTF
16,TRBJ2-2,TRBV5-8,TRBD2,CASSIGTSLATGELFF
16,TRBJ2-7,TRBV13,.,CASSPTGRTSSYEQYF
12,TRBJ1-4,TRBV6-1,.,CATSTGIEKLFF
16,TRBJ1-5,TRBV2,.,CASRRDSRLGGQPQHF
14,TRBJ1-5,TRBV28,.,CASSLDSPNQPQHF
17,TRBJ2-7,TRBV19,TRBD2,CASSIWAPSGSSYEQYF
14,TRBJ1-5,TRBV6-5,TRBD1,CASSGQGFGQPQHF
16,TRBJ2-2,TRBV2,.,CASSRDSSLGTGELFF
13,TRBJ2-7,TRBV2,TRBD1,CASSGQGPYEQYF
14,TRBJ1-1,TRBV28,TRBD1,CASRLGQLNTEAFF
18,TRBJ1-1,TRBV10-3,TRBD1,CAISARGQGGNGNTEAFF
14,TRBJ2-5,TRBV7-9,TRBD1,CASSLEGAGETQYF
15,TRBJ2-3,TRBV5-4,TRBD2,CASSQKRDGTDTQYF
14,TRBJ2-5,TRBV19,TRBD1,CASTGQGAWETQYF
12,TRBJ2-3,TRBV6-5,.,CASRLRGDTQYF
19,TRBJ2-1,TRBV4-2,.,CASSQLGQGPESPYNEQFF
15,TRBJ2-7,TRBV28,.,CASRPPNSFSYEQYF
13,TRBJ1-2,TRBV15,.,CATRTGTSYGYTF
15,TRBJ2-5,TRBV11-2,TRBD1,CASSLGRTGMETQYF
18,TRBJ2-1,TRBV5-8,TRBD1,CASSLGQGSTIGNNEQFF
19,TRBJ2-3,TRBV7-2,.,CASSLGPGIAIEGTDTQYF
14,TRBJ2-1,TRBV15,.,CATSREVRGNEQFF
14,TRBJ1-2,TRBV19,TRBD1,CASSFGQGFYGYTF
12,.,TRBV29-1,TRBD1,CSVETGGYEQYF